Following are 21 T cell receptor beta chains from one sample sequenced in a study of human T cells and chemical hapten exposure (dated by TCRdb to about 2021). Total RNA was extracted from unfractionated whole blood collected in Tempus Blood RNA tubes. Libraries were built with 5' RACE. Sequencing used an Illumina MiSeq. The raw public reads went through TCRdb reprocessing: fastp at Q25, MiXCR clone calling, in-frame beta chains kept. Every distinct CDR3 protein forms one entry, paired with its most common genes and DNA. The sample has about 140,000 distinct CDR3 sequences on record, approximately 4% of them singletons. The ten largest clones represent around 1.5% of the sample. The receptors originated from a female donor in good health.

This clonotype appeared many times. This sequence joins TRBV18 and TRBJ1-1, with TRBD1 matching over 11 bases. Germline-derived CDR1 and CDR2 are KGHSH and LQKENI. The CDR3 runs 17 residues. After removal of 3 bases from V and 2 bases from J, the junction contained 8 bases not matched to a gene. CDR3 loop: CASSPFTGQGANTEAFF. The CDR3 DNA follows: TGTGCCAGCTCACCGTTCACCGGACAGGGGGCAAACACTGAAGCTTTCTTT.

This chain connects TRBV5-1 to TRBJ1-4, with a weak D call TRBD1 (5 bases). In germline, CDR1 is SGHRS, CDR2 YFSETQ. V was clipped by 4 bases and J by 4 bases, with 17 bases between them. The CDR3 has 16 amino acids. The CDR3 nucleotides are TGCGCCAGCAGCCTTCTTTCGACAGACAGTAATGAAAAACTGTTTTTT. It is translated as CASSLLSTDSNEKLFF.

CDR3 sequence reads: CSARDLDRQTGELFF. The CDR3 DNA reads TGCAGTGCTAGAGATCTGGACAGACAAACCGGGGAGCTGTTTTTT. This chain links TRBV20-1 with TRBJ2-2; D perhaps matches TRBD1 (6 bases). The V end lost 0 bases, the J end lost 5 bases, and 13 bases lay between the germline ends. Germline loops: CDR1 DFQATT, CDR2 SNEGSKA (reference sequence). This CDR3 is 15 amino acids long.

This clonotype was counted many times. The chain links TRBV7-3 to TRBJ2-6, with 8 bases fitting TRBD2. Germline assignment: CDR1 SGHTA and CDR2 FQGTGA. The CDR3 is made up of 17 amino acids. Trimming removed 2 bases from V and 2 bases from J; junction bases left unmatched: 5. The DNA of the CDR3 is TGTGCCAGCAGCTTATGGGCGCGGGGGGCTGGGGCCAACGTCCTGACTTTC. Translation gives CASSLWARGAGANVLTF.

This chain joins TRBV20-1 and TRBJ2-7; D may be TRBD2 (6 bases). This CDR3 contains 13 residues. V was pared by 3 bases and J by 6 bases, with 15 bases between. Germline V gene lookup returns CDR1 DFQATT and CDR2 SNEGSKA (reference sequence). Written as DNA, the CDR3 is TGCAGTGCTAGCGCACGGATGGGGGGCGAGCAGTACTTC. Translation: CSASARMGGEQYF.

The chain carries TRBV7-2 and TRBJ2-1; tentative D call: TRBD1 (5 bases). Per the germline V gene, CDR1 is SGHTA and CDR2 is FQGNSA. CDR3 size: 14 residues. Trimming took 2 bases from V and 8 from J, leaving 13 bases between them. The CDR3 here is CASSLHPGMDEQFF. The CDR3 coding sequence is TGTGCCAGCAGCTTACATCCAGGGATGGATGAGCAGTTCTTC.

The table lists this clonotype with many counts. This chain connects TRBV12-5 to TRBJ2-7, with TRBD2 matching 13 bases. CDR3 size: 17 residues. The J segment lost 2 bases and the V segment lost 6 bases, leaving 10 bases of the junction unmatched. Germline V CDR1 and CDR2: LGHNT, FRNRAP. The CDR3 bases are TGTGCTAGTGGGGCGACTAGCGGGGGGACAACCACCTACGAGCAGTACTTC. This translates into CASGATSGGTTTYEQYF.

This clonotype occurred many times. V gene TRBV7-2 combines with J gene TRBJ2-1, with TRBD2 identical over 7 bases. V gave up 4 bases and J gave up 6 bases; unmatched junction bases: 12. This CDR3 comprises 16 residues. CDR1 is SGHTA, CDR2 FQGNSA, per germline. In DNA form, the CDR3 reads TGTGCCAGCAGCTCGCCAGGGCGGGGGACCCCCAATGAGCAGTTCTTC. As protein: CASSSPGRGTPNEQFF.

This clonotype was observed many times. This rearrangement joins TRBV7-3 to TRBJ2-1; TRBD1 agrees at 10 bases. Unmatched junction bases numbered 8, after V lost 5 bases and J lost 4 bases. Germline V gene sequence: CDR1 SGHTA, CDR2 FQGTGA. This CDR3 has 16 residues. CDR3 loop: CASSPSWGQGYNEQFF. The DNA for the CDR3 is TGTGCCAGCAGCCCCTCTTGGGGACAGGGGTACAATGAGCAGTTCTTC. The full variable domain, its missing parts supplied by reference TRBV7-3 and TRBJ2-1, is GAGVSQTPSNKVTEKGKYVELRCDPISGHTALYWYRQSLGQGPEFLIYFQGTGAADDSGLPNDRFFAVRPEGSVSTLKIQRTERGDSAVYLCASSPSWGQGYNEQFFGPGTRLTVL.

This clonotype was detected many times. The chain joins TRBV20-1 to TRBJ1-2; D unclear. Germline lookup yields CDR1 DFQATT and CDR2 SNEGSKA (reference sequence). The CDR3 runs to 14 residues. V was shortened by 3 bases and J by 2 bases, with 13 bases between the two germline ends. CDR3 region: CSASKVGSNYGYTF. For the CDR3, the DNA is TGCAGTGCTAGTAAAGTGGGCAGCAACTATGGCTACACCTTC.

The V gene is TRBV6-6, the J gene TRBJ2-3; 13 bases line up with TRBD2. CDR3 size: 18 residues. J lost 2 bases, V lost 5 bases, and 10 bases had no gene match. The V gene's germline CDR1 is MNHNY and CDR2 SVGAGI (reference sequence). The CDR3 reads CASSGGTSGASNTDTQYF. CDR3 DNA sequence: TGTGCCAGCAGTGGCGGGACTAGCGGGGCCTCTAACACAGATACGCAGTATTTT.

There are many counts of this clonotype. The rearrangement links TRBV29-1 to TRBJ2-2, with D unresolved. Germline CDR1 reads SQVTM; CDR2 reads ANQGSEA. CDR3 length equals 12 residues. Trimming removed 3 bases at V and 2 bases at J, with 4 bases between. CDR3 nucleotides: TGCAGCGTTGAGCTAAACACCGGGGAGCTGTTTTTT. This sequence encodes CSVELNTGELFF.

This clonotype came up many times. Germline and junction disagree at one end, which may indicate a read error. V gene TRBV7-7 combines with J gene TRBJ2-3, with D tentatively TRBD2 (5 bases). This CDR3 contains 15 residues. Per the germline V gene, CDR1 is SSHAT and CDR2 is FNYEAQ (reference sequence). The CDR3 protein is CASSLGLASTDTQYF. In DNA form, the CDR3 reads TGTGCTAGCAGCTTAGGTCTAGCCAGCACAGATACGCAGTATTTT.

This clonotype came up many times. The chain recombines TRBV12-3 or TRBV12-4 with TRBJ2-7; D gene unclear. The CDR3 totals 12 residues. The germline V and J ends were trimmed by 3 bases and 9 bases, with 12 bases remaining between them. CDR3 residues: CASSFRGIGQYF. In nucleotides, the CDR3 is TGTGCCAGCAGTTTTCGAGGAATCGGGCAGTACTTC.

This clonotype was seen ten or more times. The chain carries TRBV3-1 and TRBJ2-1; 8 positions agree with TRBD2. Trimming took 5 bases from V and 8 from J; bases not matched to a gene: 8. This CDR3 is built from 14 residues. Germline V lookup: CDR1 LGHDT, CDR2 YNNKEL (reference sequence). The CDR3 loop is CASSYGGAGDEQFF. In DNA, the CDR3 is TGTGCCAGCAGCTACGGGGGGGCCGGCGATGAGCAGTTCTTC.

This clonotype was detected a few times. The rearrangement uses TRBV9 and TRBJ2-3, with 8 bases that match TRBD1. The V gene's germline CDR1 is SGDLS and CDR2 YYNGEE. The CDR3 length is 16 residues. Germline trimming cut 4 bases from V and 4 bases from J; bases unmatched to any gene: 11. The CDR3 nucleotides read TGTGCCAGCAGCCGAACTCCGACAGGGGTGGCAGATACGCAGTATTTT. Protein sequence: CASSRTPTGVADTQYF.

There are many counts of this clonotype. V usage is TRBV27 and J usage is TRBJ1-5, with a tentative D call TRBD1 (5 bases). Germline loops: CDR1 MNHEY, CDR2 SMNVEV (reference sequence). The CDR3 loop spans 14 amino acids. Trimming took off 8 bases at V and 5 bases at J, with 16 bases between the two ends. CDR3 region: CASLSGGYHQPQHF. In DNA, the CDR3 is TGTGCCAGCCTTTCCGGGGGGTATCATCAGCCCCAGCATTTT.

The chain joins TRBV7-6 to TRBJ2-7; 10 bases are a match to TRBD2. Trimming at V came to 3 bases and at J to 0 bases, leaving 8 bases not matched to a gene. Germline V gene data show CDR1 as SGHVS and CDR2 as FNYEAQ. This CDR3 has 17 amino acids. For the CDR3, the DNA is TGTGCCAGCAGCTTGTATAGTAGCGGGGGGTTCTCCTACGAGCAGTACTTC. This gives the protein CASSLYSSGGFSYEQYF.

This clonotype was picked up many times. This chain connects TRBV6-6 to TRBJ2-1; perhaps TRBD1 as D (5 bases). V shed 2 bases and J shed 0 bases, with 8 bases lying between them. This CDR3 is 15 amino acids long. Per germline, CDR1 MNHNY and CDR2 SVGAGI (reference sequence). The CDR3 DNA sequence: TGTGCCAGCAGTTACGACAGCACCTCCTACAATGAGCAGTTCTTC. Translating it yields CASSYDSTSYNEQFF.

At least ten counts were recorded for this clonotype. The V and J genes are TRBV4-3 and TRBJ1-2; D is perhaps TRBD1 (5 bases). The CDR3 has 20 amino acids. In germline, CDR1 is LGHNA, CDR2 YSLEER. Trimming took 2 bases from V and 0 from J, leaving 25 bases between them. The CDR3 bases are TGCGCCAGCAGCCAATGGGACGGGCGATCGGGGGTCCCATCTAACTATGGCTACACCTTC. Residues: CASSQWDGRSGVPSNYGYTF.

This clonotype was recorded many times. The chain is built from TRBV6-1 and TRBJ1-5; D is possibly TRBD1 (6 bases). With 6 bases removed from V and 1 base from J, the gap between germline ends came to 16 bases. The CDR3 totals 16 residues. Germline assignment: CDR1 MNHNS and CDR2 SASEGT. Here the CDR3 reads CASRKGGGGSNQPQHF. The CDR3 bases are TGTGCCAGCAGAAAGGGAGGGGGAGGGAGCAATCAGCCCCAGCATTTT.